This record covers a single T cell receptor beta chain. Trimming removed 6 bases from V and 5 bases from J; junction bases left unmatched: 5. Germline CDR1 is MDHEN and CDR2 is SYDVKM. This CDR3 spans 13 amino acids. Per the original data handling: Amplified reference gene primers provided the basis for estimating nucleated cell counts. Here immunoSEQ multiplex PCR was the method, and the copy in TCRdb shows in-frame clones only, minus some. V, J and clone size reflect that table, while D and trimming were determined from the DNA. The top ten hold approximately 6.2% of the sample, which has some 380,000 clones, about 90% seen once. The data belong to a study of blood T cell repertoires in COVID-19. Whole-study context: Material from acute and convalescent COVID-19 was sourced from the United States, Italy and Spain. The cDNA or gDNA used as material had been derived from T cells, B-cell-depleted T cells, or PBMCs.

This chain joins TRBV28 and TRBJ1-2; 8 bases agree with TRBD1. The source of this sequence is a man in his late teens or twenties with active or convalescent COVID-19. Input material: peripheral blood. This chain's CDR3 is CASRWTGLYGYTF. The CDR3 DNA reads TGTGCCAGCAGATGGACAGGGTTGTATGGCTACACCTTC.